Listed here are 5 T cell receptor beta chains from one sample, sequenced in a study of blood T cell repertoires in COVID-19. Sequenced by immunoSEQ multiplex PCR; TCRdb stores in-frame clones only, minus some. Of roughly 110,000 clones detected, about two thirds appear once; the ten largest clones hold 0.9%. Sequences were obtained from peripheral blood. These receptor sequences come from a human donor with acute or convalescent COVID-19. The donor label of this sample is uncertain.

This chain's CDR3 is CASEKEQGGQPQHF. In DNA form, the CDR3 reads TGTGCCAGCGAAAAGGAACAGGGGGGTCAGCCCCAGCATTTT. This chain connects TRBV2 to TRBJ1-5, with TRBD1 matching over 8 bases. The CDR3 is 14 residues long. Germline CDR1 is SNHLY and CDR2 is FYNNEI. Trimming took 8 bases from V and 6 from J; bases not matched to a gene: 9.

This clone has more than one count but fewer than ten. This chain joins TRBV6-5 and TRBJ1-3, with TRBD1 as a possible D gene (6 bases). Germline loops: CDR1 MNHEY, CDR2 SVGAGI. This CDR3 has 15 residues. Trimming removed 6 bases from V and 0 bases from J, with 12 bases in between. For the CDR3, the DNA is TGTGCCAGCAGAACTGGACAGCACTCTGGAAACACCATATATTTT. Amino acids: CASRTGQHSGNTIYF.

The V and J genes are TRBV6-1 and TRBJ2-7, with 7 bases fitting TRBD2. V shed 1 base, J shed 4 bases, and the junction held 10 bases outside the gene matches. Germline V gives CDR1 MNHNS, CDR2 SASEGT. CDR3 length equals 16 residues. In DNA, the CDR3 is TGTGCCAGCAGTGAAGTTTCGGGCGGGGGAAGGTACGAGCAGTACTTC. Translating it yields CASSEVSGGGRYEQYF.

A remark on this clone: The same CDR3 also results from other DNA sequences found in this sample. The chain carries TRBV5-1 and TRBJ2-2; 8 bases line up with TRBD1. Trimming at V came to 5 bases and at J to 1 base, leaving 4 bases not matched to a gene. CDR3 length: 15 amino acids. Germline V gene lookup returns CDR1 SGHRS and CDR2 YFSETQ. CDR3 in amino acids: CASRSGTGNTGELFF. CDR3 DNA: TGCGCCAGCAGATCAGGGACAGGGAACACCGGGGAGCTGTTTTTT. The variable domain in full, with the rest retrieved from reference TRBV5-1 and TRBJ2-2, is KAGVTQTPRYLIKTRGQQVTLSCSPISGHRSVSWYQQTPGQGLQFLFEYFSETQRNKGNFPGRFSGRQFSNSRSEMNVSTLELGDSALYLCASRSGTGNTGELFFGEGSRLTVL.

The gene calls are TRBV5-1 and TRBJ2-5, with D tentatively TRBD2 (5 bases). The length of the CDR3 is 13 residues. CDR1 SGHRS and CDR2 YFSETQ come from the germline V gene. Trimming took off 2 bases at V and 4 bases at J, with 9 bases between the two ends. CDR3 in amino acids: CASSFGDRETQYF. As DNA, the CDR3 is TGCGCCAGCAGCTTCGGGGATCGAGAGACCCAGTACTTC. The full variable domain, its missing parts supplied by reference TRBV5-1 and TRBJ2-5, is KAGVTQTPRYLIKTRGQQVTLSCSPISGHRSVSWYQQTPGQGLQFLFEYFSETQRNKGNFPGRFSGRQFSNSRSEMNVSTLELGDSALYLCASSFGDRETQYFGPGTRLLVL.